A single sample gave rise to the 24 T cell receptor beta chains below, sequenced in a study of blood T cell repertoires in COVID-19. The assay was immunoSEQ multiplex PCR, and TCRdb's table has in-frame clones only and misses some. The repertoire holds some 200,000 clones, more than 70% seen once, with about 8.1% in the top ten. Source material: PBMCs or T cells enriched from blood (not recorded which). The receptors shown here come from a woman under 30 who had recovered from COVID-19.

The V and J genes are TRBV12-3 or TRBV12-4 and TRBJ2-5; D uncertain. There are 13 residues in the CDR3. Trimming removed 7 bases from V and 2 bases from J, with 11 bases in between. As DNA, the CDR3 is TGTGCCAGCAAAGTAGACTCTCAAGAGACCCAGTACTTC. Translating it yields CASKVDSQETQYF.

The chain uses TRBV7-9 and TRBJ2-7; 9 bases line up with TRBD1. In germline, CDR1 is SEHNR, CDR2 FQNEAQ (reference sequence). The CDR3 is made up of 15 amino acids. Losses at the gene ends were 5 bases for V and 3 bases for J; bases not matched to a gene: 8. CDR3 amino acids: CASSPPGQGVYEQYF. The CDR3 region has the DNA TGTGCCAGCAGCCCACCGGGACAGGGTGTCTACGAGCAGTACTTC.

The chain couples TRBV6-5 to TRBJ2-7; 9 positions match TRBD1. This CDR3 comprises 15 residues. CDR1 MNHEY and CDR2 SVGAGI come from the germline V gene. V lost 6 bases, J lost 1 base, and 7 bases stayed unmatched. The CDR3 nucleotides are TGTGCCAGCAGCCTTGACAGGGGGTCTTCCTACGAGCAGTACTTC. The encoded protein is CASSLDRGSSYEQYF.

The chain is built from TRBV27 and TRBJ2-2; TRBD2 matches 7 bases. From germline, CDR1 is MNHEY and CDR2 SMNVEV (reference sequence). The CDR3 extends over 17 amino acids. Trimming at V came to 3 bases and at J to 0 bases, leaving 7 bases not matched to a gene. The CDR3 loop is CASSLLAVQANTGELFF. The CDR3 DNA reads TGTGCCAGCAGTTTGCTAGCGGTACAGGCGAACACCGGGGAGCTGTTTTTT.

V gene TRBV12-3 or TRBV12-4 combines with J gene TRBJ1-2; D is uncertain. CDR3 length: 12 residues. V was trimmed by 4 bases and J by 4 bases, leaving 7 bases between them. The CDR3 nucleotides read TGTGCCAGCAGTTACCAGGCCTATGGCTACACCTTC. Protein product: CASSYQAYGYTF.

This clone was observed a few times. This chain's CDR3 is CASSAYSGTSGGSEQYF. The CDR3 coding sequence is TGCGCCAGCAGCGCATACTCCGGGACTAGCGGCGGATCCGAGCAGTACTTC. This chain joins TRBV4-1 and TRBJ2-7; 11 nucleotides align to TRBD2. Germline trimming cut 5 bases from V and 6 bases from J; bases unmatched to any gene: 15. In germline, CDR1 is MGHRA, CDR2 YSYEKL. This CDR3 spans 17 amino acids.

This sequence joins TRBV30 and TRBJ1-5; D is unclear. This CDR3 is built from 14 residues. Germline V gives CDR1 GTSNPN, CDR2 SVGIG (reference sequence). With 2 bases removed from V and 4 bases from J, the gap between germline ends came to 12 bases. The CDR3 DNA is TGTGCCTGGAGTATTTCAGGATCTAATCAGCCCCAGCATTTT. The encoded protein is CAWSISGSNQPQHF.

This chain links TRBV28 with TRBJ1-5; D not certain. V was pared by 2 bases and J by 6 bases, with 5 bases between. The germline CDR1 and CDR2 sequences are MDHEN and SYDVKM. CDR3 length: 12 residues. The CDR3 spells CASSLTGQPQHF. CDR3 bases: TGTGCCAGCAGTTTAACGGGTCAGCCCCAGCATTTT.

The gene calls are TRBV9 and TRBJ2-3, with 7 bases that match TRBD1. The CDR3 has 16 amino acids. Germline V gives CDR1 SGDLS, CDR2 YYNGEE. Germline trimming cut 0 bases from V and 5 bases from J; bases unmatched to any gene: 9. CDR3: CASSVENRGPLDTQYF. As DNA, the CDR3 is TGTGCCAGCAGCGTAGAGAACAGGGGCCCATTAGATACGCAGTATTTT.

This chain uses TRBV14 with TRBJ1-6, with TRBD1 identical over 7 bases. The CDR3 spans 14 residues. Germline lookup yields CDR1 SGHDN and CDR2 FVKESK. Unmatched junction bases numbered 9, after V lost 6 bases and J lost 10 bases. The CDR3 bases are TGTGCCAGCAGGGAACAGGGGTTTACCTCACCCCTCCACTTT. As protein: CASREQGFTSPLHF.

The genes are TRBV5-1 and TRBJ2-7; 10 bases fit TRBD2. Trimming took 0 bases from V and 1 from J; bases not matched to a gene: 1. The CDR3 runs to 15 residues. Germline values: CDR1 SGHRS, CDR2 YFSETQ. The CDR3 reads CASSLVAGGSYEQYF. For the CDR3, the DNA is TGCGCCAGCAGCTTGGTAGCGGGGGGTTCCTACGAGCAGTACTTC. Based on the CDR3 plus reference TRBV5-1 and TRBJ2-7, the full variable domain is KAGVTQTPRYLIKTRGQQVTLSCSPISGHRSVSWYQQTPGQGLQFLFEYFSETQRNKGNFPGRFSGRQFSNSRSEMNVSTLELGDSALYLCASSLVAGGSYEQYFGPGTRLTVT.

The rearrangement uses TRBV27 and TRBJ2-5; 12 bases map to TRBD1. CDR1 is MNHEY and CDR2 is SMNVEV in the germline V gene (reference sequence). V dropped 2 bases and J dropped 4; count of bases not matched to a gene: 5. The CDR3 is 16 residues long. The CDR3 protein is CASSLAGQGARETQYF. The DNA of the CDR3 is TGTGCCAGCAGTTTAGCGGGACAGGGGGCAAGAGAGACCCAGTACTTC.

V usage is TRBV28 and J usage is TRBJ1-2; 8 positions match TRBD1. Germline V gene sequence: CDR1 MDHEN, CDR2 SYDVKM. V trimming: 3 bases; J trimming: 6 bases; junction bases outside the gene matches: 15. The CDR3 spans 17 residues. For the CDR3, the DNA is TGTGCCAGCAGTTTCCCACTTGGGACAGGAAAAAAGGATGGCTACACCTTC. This gives the protein CASSFPLGTGKKDGYTF.

The genes are TRBV5-4 and TRBJ2-7, with D possibly being TRBD1 (6 bases). The CDR3 consists of 14 residues. V gave up 3 bases and J gave up 2 bases, with 12 bases separating them. The germline V gene has CDR1 SGHNT and CDR2 YYREEE (reference sequence). The CDR3 DNA is TGTGCCAGCAGCTCACCCGGGACACCCTACGAGCAGTACTTC. Translation: CASSSPGTPYEQYF.

This chain uses TRBV9 with TRBJ1-1, with D tentatively TRBD1 (5 bases). CDR3 size: 15 residues. Germline-derived CDR1 and CDR2 are SGDLS and YYNGEE. The germline V and J ends were trimmed by 0 bases and 4 bases, with 13 bases remaining between them. CDR3 region: CASSVDHLQGTEAFF. CDR3 nucleotide sequence: TGTGCCAGCAGCGTAGACCATCTGCAGGGCACTGAAGCTTTCTTT.

The chain is built from TRBV29-1 and TRBJ1-4, with a tentative D call TRBD1 (6 bases). The length of the CDR3 is 16 residues. The ends were cut back, 6 bases at V and 5 bases at J, with 22 bases in the middle. Germline CDR1 is SQVTM and CDR2 is ANQGSEA. The CDR3 DNA reads TGCAGCGTCGGCGGGGGGCTCAGGCGAGGAAATGAAAAACTGTTTTTT. Its translation is CSVGGGLRRGNEKLFF.

The chain uses TRBV5-1 and TRBJ2-3; 8 nucleotides agree with TRBD2. V lost 4 bases, J lost 6 bases, and 10 bases stayed unmatched. Per germline, CDR1 SGHRS and CDR2 YFSETQ. The CDR3 has 15 residues. The CDR3 DNA follows: TGCGCCAGCAGCGTCTCGGGGGGGCCCAGTGATACGCAGTATTTT. This sequence encodes CASSVSGGPSDTQYF.

The chain joins TRBV5-1 to TRBJ2-1; 11 nucleotides align to TRBD1. Germline CDR1 is SGHRS and CDR2 is YFSETQ. J gave up 2 bases and V 3 bases, and 1 base lay outside the gene matches. The CDR3 loop spans 15 amino acids. In DNA form, the CDR3 reads TGCGCCAGCAGCTCGGGACAGGGGGCCTACAATGAGCAGTTCTTC. This sequence encodes CASSSGQGAYNEQFF.

V is TRBV19 and J is TRBJ1-5; D remains ambiguous. The CDR3 consists of 15 residues. Germline CDR1 LNHDA, CDR2 SQIVND (reference sequence). V dropped 0 bases and J dropped 0 bases, with 6 bases sitting between them. This chain's CDR3 is CASSIDRYSNQPQHF. For the CDR3, the DNA is TGTGCCAGTAGTATAGACAGGTATAGCAATCAGCCCCAGCATTTT.

The V and J genes are TRBV9 and TRBJ2-1, with TRBD2 identical over 12 bases. This CDR3 has 16 residues. Germline values: CDR1 SGDLS, CDR2 YYNGEE. V lost 4 bases to trimming and J lost 5 bases; unmatched junction nucleotides: 7. As DNA, the CDR3 is TGTGCCAGCAGCAATCCGCTAGCGGGGGGGAACAATGAGCAGTTCTTC. It specifies CASSNPLAGGNNEQFF. Full variable domain (remainder filled in from reference TRBV9 and TRBJ2-1): DSGVTQTPKHLITATGQRVTLRCSPRSGDLSVYWYQQSLDQGLQFLIQYYNGEERAKGNILERFSAQQFPDLHSELNLSSLELGDSALYFCASSNPLAGGNNEQFFGPGTRLTVL.

This chain joins TRBV5-5 and TRBJ1-1; possibly TRBD1 for D (6 bases). This CDR3 has 16 amino acids. The V gene lost 4 bases and the J gene lost 1 base, with 17 bases spanning the gap. Germline loops: CDR1 SGHKS, CDR2 YYEKEE (reference sequence). The CDR3, as DNA: TGTGCCAGCAGCCTATCGGGTCAGGGGCCGAACACTGAAGCTTTCTTT. Its translation is CASSLSGQGPNTEAFF.

This chain connects TRBV4-1 to TRBJ2-3; perhaps TRBD1 as D (5 bases). This CDR3 region has 15 residues. V lost 5 bases and J 2 bases, leaving 14 bases between the germline ends. The germline CDR1 and CDR2 sequences are MGHRA and YSYEKL. The CDR3 sequence: CASSGAAAYTDTQYF. Written as DNA, the CDR3 is TGCGCCAGCAGCGGGGCTGCAGCCTACACAGATACGCAGTATTTT.

This sequence joins TRBV19 and TRBJ1-4; TRBD1 matches at 10 bases. The CDR3 loop spans 15 amino acids. Germline V gene data show CDR1 as LNHDA and CDR2 as SQIVND (reference sequence). V was clipped by 4 bases and J by 8 bases; unmatched bases: 7. In DNA form, the CDR3 reads TGTGCCAGTAGTACAGGACAGGGGGTTATCGAAAAACTGTTTTTT. It translates to CASSTGQGVIEKLFF.

The rearrangement links TRBV11-2 to TRBJ2-1, with 8 bases identical to TRBD2. The J segment lost 0 bases and the V segment lost 7 bases, leaving 11 bases of the junction unmatched. CDR1 is SGHAT and CDR2 is FQNNGV in the germline V gene. CDR3 length: 17 amino acids. The CDR3, as DNA: TGTGCCAGCACGGGGGGGCCGGGTATGAGCTCCTACAATGAGCAGTTCTTC. It yields the protein CASTGGPGMSSYNEQFF. Supplemented by reference TRBV11-2 and TRBJ2-1, the full variable domain reads EAGVAQSPRYKIIEKRQSVAFWCNPISGHATLYWYQQILGQGPKLLIQFQNNGVVDDSQLPKDRFSAERLKGVDSTLKIQPAKLEDSAVYLCASTGGPGMSSYNEQFFGPGTRLTVL.